The next 14 T cell receptor beta chains were all read from a single sample in a study of blood T cells in healthy people across ages. The second PCR ran about 6 to 11 cycles with a sample-barcoded 5' primer and J-beta primers. TCRdb recomputed calls from the 5' RACE reads with MiXCR, one row per CDR3 protein. The sample has more than 700,000 distinct CDR3 sequences, about 47% seen once; the top ten hold 15% to 20%. Sequencing used blood. The receptors derive from an elderly man in good health.

This clonotype has ten or more counts. CDR3 in amino acids: CAWSGLAEETQYF. Here the CDR3 DNA reads TGTGCCTGGAGCGGCTTAGCGGAAGAGACCCAGTACTTC. The V gene is TRBV30, the J gene TRBJ2-5, with a possible D match to TRBD2 (6 bases). This CDR3 spans 13 amino acids. Trimming took 3 bases from V and 3 from J, leaving 11 bases between them. The germline V gene encodes CDR1 GTSNPN and CDR2 SVGIG (reference sequence).

The genes are TRBV7-2 and TRBJ2-7; D possibly uses TRBD1 or TRBD2 (5 bases each). The J call may be in error: the DNA end matches TRBJ2-5 better. The CDR3 is made up of 15 amino acids. The germline CDR1 and CDR2 sequences are SGHTA and FQGNSA. In nucleotides, the CDR3 is TGTGCCAGCAGCTCGGGGCCCGGCAGGGCAGAGACCCAGTACTTC. Encoded protein: CASSSGPGRAETQYF.

The J gene is TRBJ2-7, the V gene TRBV10-3; TRBD2 matches 10 bases. Looked up from germline, CDR1 is ENHRY and CDR2 is SYGVKD. The CDR3 sequence is 15 residues long. Trimming took 2 bases from V and 4 from J; bases not matched to a gene: 5. The CDR3 spells CAISEGLAERYEQYF. The CDR3 bases are TGTGCCATCAGTGAGGGACTAGCGGAGCGGTACGAGCAGTACTTC.

This clonotype was detected only a few times. This chain joins TRBV7-3 and TRBJ2-3; maybe TRBD1 (6 bases). V lost 4 bases to trimming and J lost 4 bases, with 12 bases between them. This CDR3 contains 14 residues. Germline V gives CDR1 SGHTA, CDR2 FQGTGA. The DNA for the CDR3 is TGTGCCAGCAGCTCGACAGGCTCCGCAGATACGCAGTATTTT. Protein sequence: CASSSTGSADTQYF.

The V call is TRBV5-1, the J call TRBJ2-1; D possibly corresponds to TRBD1 (5 bases). The CDR3 runs 17 residues. CDR1 is SGHRS and CDR2 is YFSETQ in the germline V gene. V was cut by 0 bases and J by 0 bases, with 13 bases left in between. The chain's CDR3 is CASSLVGARSSYNEQFF. CDR3 coding DNA: TGCGCCAGCAGCTTGGTTGGGGCCAGGAGCTCCTACAATGAGCAGTTCTTC.

In the case of this clonotype: Given the absence of the conserved phenylalanine or tryptophan at the CDR3 end, a read error is likely. The chain combines TRBV12-3 or TRBV12-4 with TRBJ2-3; D gene ambiguous. The V end lost 6 bases, the J end lost 1 base, and 5 bases lay between the germline ends. This CDR3 has 12 residues. CDR3 amino acids: CASRGRTDTQYS. The CDR3 bases are TGTGCCAGCAGAGGACGCACAGATACGCAGTATTCT.

As for this clonotype: A much larger clone differs from this one at a single base, so this may be a read error. The genes are TRBV20-1 and TRBJ2-7; no firm D call. V was shortened by 0 bases and J by 7 bases, with 28 bases between the two germline ends. CDR1 DFQATT and CDR2 SNEGSKA come from the germline V gene (reference sequence). The CDR3 length is 18 residues. The CDR3 nucleotides read TGCAGTGCTAGAGATAGTTTCCAGCAACAGACCCTTGGCAATGAGCAGTACTTC. As protein: CSARDSFQQQTLGNEQYF.

The chain recombines TRBV5-4 with TRBJ2-5; 13 bases are a match to TRBD2. The J call may not be correct, given that the DNA end is closer to TRBJ2-7. This CDR3 region has 17 residues. Looked up from germline, CDR1 is SGHNT and CDR2 is YYREEE (reference sequence). The CDR3 spells CASSSGLAGYSSNEQYF. Here the CDR3 DNA reads TGTGCCAGCAGCTCGGGACTAGCGGGATACTCGAGTAACGAGCAGTACTTC.

There are a few counts of this clonotype. This chain connects TRBV5-1 to TRBJ1-1; TRBD1 aligns across 7 bases. Trimming removed 4 bases from V and 7 bases from J; junction bases left unmatched: 7. Per the germline V gene, CDR1 is SGHRS and CDR2 is YFSETQ. This CDR3 has 13 residues. The CDR3 bases are TGCGCCAGCAGCAGAACAGGGGAGGTTGAAGCTTTCTTT. This gives the protein CASSRTGEVEAFF.

This clonotype was seen only a few times. The chain employs TRBV7-2 and TRBJ2-7; 11 bases map to TRBD2. V trimming: 1 base; J trimming: 5 bases; junction bases outside the gene matches: 7. This CDR3 region has 16 residues. Germline V gene lookup returns CDR1 SGHTA and CDR2 FQGNSA. CDR3 nucleotide sequence: TGTGCCAGCAGCTTAGGATCGACTAGCGGGATTCACGAGCAGTACTTC. Translation: CASSLGSTSGIHEQYF.

V is TRBV6-5 and J is TRBJ2-1, with 9 bases identical to TRBD2. V shed 6 bases and J 7 bases; nucleotides not matched to a gene: 10. Germline assignment: CDR1 MNHEY and CDR2 SVGAGI. The CDR3 runs to 15 residues. CDR3 DNA: TGTGCCAGCAGCTATAGCGGGGGCAGGGGGAATGAGCAGTTCTTC. This gives the protein CASSYSGGRGNEQFF.

This CDR3 reads CASSRQGLTNEQFF. The CDR3 region has the DNA TGTGCCAGCAGTCGACAGGGGCTGACTAATGAGCAGTTCTTC. The chain is built from TRBV6-4 and TRBJ2-1; 8 bases align to TRBD1. Unmatched junction bases numbered 7, after V lost 5 bases and J lost 7 bases. Germline V gives CDR1 MRHNA, CDR2 SNTAGT. This CDR3 spans 14 amino acids.

The table lists this clonotype with many counts. V usage is TRBV5-1 and J usage is TRBJ2-3; TRBD2 is a possible D gene (6 bases). The length of the CDR3 is 16 residues. The V and J ends lost 4 bases and 0 bases respectively, with 15 bases between them. Germline V lookup: CDR1 SGHRS, CDR2 YFSETQ. Written as DNA, the CDR3 is TGCGCCAGCAGCGAAGGAGCAGGGACTAGCACAGATACGCAGTATTTT. Amino acids: CASSEGAGTSTDTQYF.

The gene calls are TRBV12-3 or TRBV12-4 and TRBJ2-1; maybe TRBD2 (6 bases). The CDR3 has 14 residues. V was shortened by 11 bases and J by 9 bases, with 23 bases between the two germline ends. The CDR3, as DNA: TGTGCCCTCGGCCCCAGTGGGGCGGGAAGTGAGCAGTTCTTC. Amino acid sequence: CALGPSGAGSEQFF.